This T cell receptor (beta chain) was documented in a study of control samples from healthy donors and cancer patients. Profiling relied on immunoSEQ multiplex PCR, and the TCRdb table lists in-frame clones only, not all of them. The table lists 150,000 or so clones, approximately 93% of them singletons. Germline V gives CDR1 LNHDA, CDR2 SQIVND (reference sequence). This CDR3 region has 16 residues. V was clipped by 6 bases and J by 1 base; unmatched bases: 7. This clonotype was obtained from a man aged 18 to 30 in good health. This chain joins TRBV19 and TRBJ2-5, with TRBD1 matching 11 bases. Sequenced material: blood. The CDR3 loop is CASSAWDRGAQETQYF. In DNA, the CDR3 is TGTGCCAGTAGCGCTTGGGACAGGGGGGCCCAAGAGACCCAGTACTTC.